This T cell receptor (beta chain) was profiled in a study of blood T cell repertoires in COVID-19 (dated by TCRdb to between 2020 and 2021). Regarding the research as a whole: Collaborator samples came from the United States, Italy and Spain and covered acute and convalescent phases of COVID-19. The prospective study material was composed of cDNA or gDNA derived from T cells, B-cell-depleted T cells, or PBMCs. Deeply sampled blood TCRbeta repertoires from subjects exposed to, actively infected with, or recovered from COVID-19 were included in the dataset. The repertoires were released in a freely available public database meant as a resource for research on the immune response to SARS-CoV-2. The samples were drawn from the first 160 participants of the ongoing ImmuneRACE study and from 1,254 subjects provided by 6 global collaborators. A de-identified subject ID, COVID-19 status, age in years and sex were almost always included in the sample metadata. Where available, HLA class I and class II types were taken from metadata supplied by the sample provider and were not determined by assay-based typing.

The paper's findings and limits, for the study overall: The amount of clinical and demographic metadata varied by source and participant and was provided uncurated.

Samples from volunteer blood donors who had recovered from COVID-19 were contributed by a second Seattle source. Each collaborating institution followed its own protocols to collect whole blood in K2EDTA tubes. For TCRbeta analysis, collaborator samples were shipped as frozen whole blood, as isolated PBMCs, or as DNA extracted from either sample type. Taken from cysteine to phenylalanine, the CDR3 has 16 residues. Only the CDR3 part of the read is kept: 48 bases, read in frame from the first base. Looking up the germline V gene yields CDR1 MGHRA and CDR2 YSYEKL. After removal of 3 bases from V and 6 bases from J, the junction retains 9 bases not matched to a gene. As for this clone: No cognate antigen has been identified for it. Base qualities were left out, and no much larger clone turns up one base away.

The immunoSEQ Assay, a bias-controlled multiplex PCR, was used to amplify TCRbeta CDR3 regions from genomic DNA. The study's processing was this. The number of nucleated cells in each sample was estimated by amplification of reference gene primers within the assay. Sequence reads were collapsed and filtered to measure the absolute abundance of every unique TCRbeta CDR3 rearrangement. Productive Simpson clonality was computed per sample as the square root of Simpson's diversity index over productive rearrangements. Imported from immuneACCESS, the table was reduced by TCRdb to in-frame sequences with V and J called. These copies leave out some clones; in studies compared against another copy, an unresolved V gene accounts for under half, and the cause of the remainder is not known. V, J and clone size are taken as reported in that table, and D and trimming were inferred from the DNA itself. Recorded for this sample are 310,000 or so clones; roughly 90% of them occurred a single time. The ten largest clonotypes hold 6.4% of the sample.

The chain is assembled from TRBV4-1 and TRBJ2-2; TRBD2 lines up with 8 middle nucleotides. The sample taken for sequencing was peripheral blood. This TCR was sampled from a man between 18 and 29 years old who had recovered from COVID-19. The DNA sequence is TGCGCCAGCAGCCAGCCCGGGACTAGAATTGCCGGGGAGCTGTTTTTT. Its translation reads: CASSQPGTRIAGELFF.